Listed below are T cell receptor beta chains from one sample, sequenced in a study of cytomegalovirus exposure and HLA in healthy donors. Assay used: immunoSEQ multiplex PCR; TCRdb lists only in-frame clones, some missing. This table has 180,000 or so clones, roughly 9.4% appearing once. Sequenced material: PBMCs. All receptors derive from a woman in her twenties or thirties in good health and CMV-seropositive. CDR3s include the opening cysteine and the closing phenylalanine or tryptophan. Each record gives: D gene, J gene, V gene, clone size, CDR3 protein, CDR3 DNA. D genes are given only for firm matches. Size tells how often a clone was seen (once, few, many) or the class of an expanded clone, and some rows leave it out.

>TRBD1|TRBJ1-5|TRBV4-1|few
CASSLRDRGPLQPQHF
TGCGCCAGCAGCCTCCGGGACAGGGGGCCTCTTCAGCCCCAGCATTTT
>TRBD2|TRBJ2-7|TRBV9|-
CASSATSGRYEQYF
TGTGCCAGCAGTGCGACTAGCGGGAGATACGAGCAGTACTTC
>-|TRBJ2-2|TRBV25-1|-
CASSAPRGENTGELFF
TGTGCCAGCAGTGCTCCCAGAGGAGAGAACACCGGGGAGCTGTTTTTT
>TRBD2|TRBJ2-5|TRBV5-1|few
CASSSGLAYVTQYF
TGCGCCAGCAGCTCGGGACTAGCGTACGTGACCCAGTACTTC
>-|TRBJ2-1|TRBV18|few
CASSPPLRGEQFF
TGTGCCAGCTCACCACCCCTCAGAGGCGAGCAGTTCTTC
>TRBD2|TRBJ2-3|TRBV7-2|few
CASSPGLAGGTDTQYF
TGTGCCAGCAGCCCGGGACTAGCGGGAGGCACAGATACGCAGTATTTT
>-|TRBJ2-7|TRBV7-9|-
CASSSTNSYEQYF
TGTGCCAGCAGCTCCACCAACAGCTACGAGCAGTACTTC
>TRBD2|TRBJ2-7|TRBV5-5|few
CASSLVLSGSSAYEQYF
TGTGCCAGCAGCTTGGTACTGAGCGGGAGTTCCGCCTACGAGCAGTACTTC
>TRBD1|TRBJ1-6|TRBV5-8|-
CVPTTTTGTGNWYNSPLHF
TGTGTCCCGACAACAACTACCGGGACAGGTAACTGGTATAATTCACCCCTCCACTTT
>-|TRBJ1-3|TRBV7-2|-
CASSLDRYSNSGNTIYF
TGTGCCAGCAGCTTAGACAGATACAGTAACTCTGGAAACACCATATATTTT
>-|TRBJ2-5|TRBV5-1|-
CASSATSFRKTQYF
TGCGCCAGCAGCGCTACTAGCTTCCGAAAGACCCAGTACTTC
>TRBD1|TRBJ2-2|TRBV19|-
CASSLDRAGGELFF
TGTGCCAGTAGTCTTGACAGGGCGGGCGGGGAGCTGTTTTTT
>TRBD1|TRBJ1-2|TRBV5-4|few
CASSVLQGVGYGYTF
TGTGCCAGCAGTGTACTCCAGGGGGTTGGCTATGGCTACACCTTC
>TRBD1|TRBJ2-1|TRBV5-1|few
CASSLGQGYIDEQFF
TGCGCCAGCAGCTTGGGACAGGGCTACATCGATGAGCAGTTCTTC
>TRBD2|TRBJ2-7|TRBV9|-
CASSVGSLTSGTSYEQYF
TGTGCCAGCAGCGTAGGGTCCTTGACTAGCGGGACGTCCTACGAGCAGTACTTC
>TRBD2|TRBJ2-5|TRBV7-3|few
CASSLRQGLAETQYF
TGTGCCAGCAGTTTAAGACAGGGACTAGCGGAGACCCAGTACTTC
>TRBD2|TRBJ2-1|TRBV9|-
CASSWGLAGVNEQFF
TGTGCCAGCAGCTGGGGACTAGCGGGAGTCAATGAGCAGTTCTTC
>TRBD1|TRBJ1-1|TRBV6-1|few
CASSEGEGTGGFGAFF
TGTGCCAGCAGTGAAGGGGAGGGGACAGGGGGCTTCGGAGCTTTCTTT
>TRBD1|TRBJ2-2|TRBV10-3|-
CAISGLVGQSTGELFF
TGTGCCATCAGTGGCCTAGTGGGACAGTCCACCGGGGAGCTGTTTTTT
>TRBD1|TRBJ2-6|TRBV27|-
CASRPTGPPSLSGANVLTF
TGTGCCAGCAGGCCGACAGGGCCTCCAAGCCTCTCTGGGGCCAACGTCCTGACTTTC